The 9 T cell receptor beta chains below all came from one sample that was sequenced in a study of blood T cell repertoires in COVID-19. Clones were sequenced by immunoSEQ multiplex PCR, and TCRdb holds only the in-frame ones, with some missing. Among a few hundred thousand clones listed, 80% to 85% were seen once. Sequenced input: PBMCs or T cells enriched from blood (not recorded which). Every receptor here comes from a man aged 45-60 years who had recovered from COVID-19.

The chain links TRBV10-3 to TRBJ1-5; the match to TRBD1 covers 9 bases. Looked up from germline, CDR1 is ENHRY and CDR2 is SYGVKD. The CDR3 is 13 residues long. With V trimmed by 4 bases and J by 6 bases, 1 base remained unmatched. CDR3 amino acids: CAISGTGVQPQHF. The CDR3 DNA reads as TGTGCCATCAGTGGGACAGGGGTTCAGCCCCAGCATTTT.

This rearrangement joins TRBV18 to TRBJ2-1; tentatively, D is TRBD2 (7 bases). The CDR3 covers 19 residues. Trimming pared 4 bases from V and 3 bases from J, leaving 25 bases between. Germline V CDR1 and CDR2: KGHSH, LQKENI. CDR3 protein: CASSLRSGSLGGGYNEQFF. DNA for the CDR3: TGTGCCAGCTCACTCCGGTCCGGATCATTGGGAGGGGGCTACAATGAGCAGTTCTTC.

The CDR3 bases are TGTGCCAGCAGTTTAGGGGCAGGGTTTGGCTACACCTTC. Translating gives CASSLGAGFGYTF. The rearrangement links TRBV27 to TRBJ1-2, with D possibly matching TRBD1 (5 bases). This CDR3 contains 13 residues. Germline V CDR1 and CDR2: MNHEY, SMNVEV (reference sequence). Trimming pared 2 bases from V and 7 bases from J, leaving 11 bases between.

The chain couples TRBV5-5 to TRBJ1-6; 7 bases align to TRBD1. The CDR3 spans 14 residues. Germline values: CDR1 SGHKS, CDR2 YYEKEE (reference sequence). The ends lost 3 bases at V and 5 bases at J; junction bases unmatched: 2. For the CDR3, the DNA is TGTGCCAGCAGCTCCGGGACAGATAATTCACCCCTCCACTTT. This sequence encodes CASSSGTDNSPLHF.

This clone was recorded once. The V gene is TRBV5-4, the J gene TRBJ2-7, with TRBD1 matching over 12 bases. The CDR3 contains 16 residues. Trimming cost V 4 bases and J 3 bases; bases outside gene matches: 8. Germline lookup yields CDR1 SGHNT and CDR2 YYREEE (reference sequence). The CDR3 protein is CASSPGTGGPDYEQYF. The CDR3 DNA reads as TGTGCCAGCAGCCCCGGGACAGGGGGCCCGGACTACGAGCAGTACTTC.

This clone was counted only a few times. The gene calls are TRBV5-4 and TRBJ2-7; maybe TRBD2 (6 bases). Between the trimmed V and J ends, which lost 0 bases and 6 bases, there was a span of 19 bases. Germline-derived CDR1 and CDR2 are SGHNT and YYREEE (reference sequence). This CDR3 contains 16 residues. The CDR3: CASSLDRIGTGSEQYF. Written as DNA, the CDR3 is TGTGCCAGCAGCTTGGACAGGATCGGGACTGGGAGCGAGCAGTACTTC. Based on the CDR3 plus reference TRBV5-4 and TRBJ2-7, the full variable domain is ETGVTQSPTHLIKTRGQQVTLRCSSQSGHNTVSWYQQALGQGPQFIFQYYREEENGRGNFPPRFSGLQFPNYSSELNVNALELDDSALYLCASSLDRIGTGSEQYFGPGTRLTVT.

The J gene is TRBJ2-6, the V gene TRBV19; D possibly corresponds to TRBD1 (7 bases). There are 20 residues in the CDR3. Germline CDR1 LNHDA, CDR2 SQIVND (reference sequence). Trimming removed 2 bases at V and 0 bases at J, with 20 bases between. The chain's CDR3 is CASSIRGGAGRTSGANVLTF. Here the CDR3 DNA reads TGTGCCAGTAGTATAAGAGGGGGCGCTGGGAGGACCTCTGGGGCCAACGTCCTGACTTTC.

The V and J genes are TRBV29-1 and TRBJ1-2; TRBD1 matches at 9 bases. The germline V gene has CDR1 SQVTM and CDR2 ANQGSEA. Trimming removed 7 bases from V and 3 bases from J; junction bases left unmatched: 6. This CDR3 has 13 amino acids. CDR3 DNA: TGCAGCGCTAGGACAGGGGAGGACTATGGCTACACCTTC. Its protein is CSARTGEDYGYTF.

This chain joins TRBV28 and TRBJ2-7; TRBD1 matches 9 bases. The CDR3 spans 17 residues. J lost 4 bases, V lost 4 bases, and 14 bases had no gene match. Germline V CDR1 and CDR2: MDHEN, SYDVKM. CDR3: CASSSGQGARLRYEQYF. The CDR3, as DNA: TGTGCCAGCAGTTCGGGACAGGGAGCCAGACTAAGATACGAGCAGTACTTC.